One and the same sample provided the 19 T cell receptor beta chains below, sequenced in a study of blood T cell repertoires in COVID-19. Sequencing was performed with immunoSEQ multiplex PCR; in TCRdb, only in-frame clones are kept and a portion is missing. The data show 30,000 to 40,000 clones, approximately 89% seen once. The source material was peripheral blood. These receptors originate from a human donor in a cohort sampled during active COVID-19.

CDR3 region: CASSFRRRTGELFF. The CDR3 nucleotides read TGTGCCAGCAGTTTCAGGAGGCGTACCGGGGAGCTGTTTTTT. The rearrangement uses TRBV27 and TRBJ2-2; D may be TRBD2 (5 bases). V was pared by 3 bases and J by 5 bases, with 10 bases between. CDR1 and CDR2 (germline): MNHEY, SMNVEV (reference sequence). The CDR3 runs to 14 residues.

The rearrangement links TRBV5-8 to TRBJ1-2; D not resolved. This CDR3 is built from 12 residues. V was cut by 2 bases and J by 7 bases, with 9 bases left in between. In germline, CDR1 is SGHTS, CDR2 YDEGEE. The CDR3 region has the DNA TGTGCCAGCAGCTTCCTGCGGGTTGGCTACACCTTC. Translated, it gives CASSFLRVGYTF.

The J gene is TRBJ2-7, the V gene TRBV3-1 (or the pseudogene TRBV3-2), with 9 bases fitting TRBD2. The CDR3 extends over 14 amino acids. Germline assignment: CDR1 LGHDT and CDR2 YNNKEL (reference sequence). V was clipped by 4 bases and J by 0 bases; unmatched bases: 1. CDR3 in amino acids: CASSRAGGSYEQYF. CDR3 bases: TGTGCCAGCAGCCGAGCGGGAGGCTCCTACGAGCAGTACTTC.

V usage is TRBV21-1 and J usage is TRBJ2-4; the DNA was not used to check the table's D call, TRBD1. TRBV21-1 is given as a pseudogene. This CDR3 is 15 amino acids long. The CDR3 DNA reads TGTGCCAGCAGCTGCATGGGACAGGGAAAAAACATTCAGTACTTC. Protein product: CASSCMGQGKNIQYF.

The genes are TRBV6-5 and TRBJ2-7; 7 bases agree with TRBD1. This CDR3 region has 13 residues. Germline trimming cut 7 bases from V and 0 bases from J; bases unmatched to any gene: 3. Germline assignment: CDR1 MNHEY and CDR2 SVGAGI. This CDR3 reads CASNPGGSYEQYF. The DNA of the CDR3 is TGTGCCAGCAACCCAGGGGGCTCCTACGAGCAGTACTTC.

The chain combines TRBV6-5 with TRBJ2-7, with 8 bases lining up with TRBD1. Germline CDR1 is MNHEY and CDR2 is SVGAGI. The CDR3 has 13 amino acids. J gave up 5 bases and V 7 bases, and 7 bases lay outside the gene matches. CDR3 in amino acids: CASKGRGLDEQYF. In DNA form, the CDR3 reads TGTGCCAGCAAGGGCAGGGGGCTGGACGAGCAGTACTTC.

The CDR3 bases are TGTGCCGGCTCAAGGGGCGGGAGCTACGAGCAGTACTTC. This codes for CAGSRGGSYEQYF. The chain joins TRBV7-8 to TRBJ2-7; TRBD2 matches 7 bases. Germline V gene sequence: CDR1 SGHVS, CDR2 FQNEAQ. V shed 11 bases, J shed 3 bases, and the junction held 10 bases outside the gene matches. The CDR3 contains 13 residues.

The CDR3 DNA reads TGTGCCAGCAGCACCGGGACTAGCGGGATCGGGCACACCGGGGAGCTGTTTTTT. This gives the protein CASSTGTSGIGHTGELFF. The chain employs TRBV7-9 and TRBJ2-2; 13 nucleotides match TRBD2. The CDR3 is 18 amino acids. V shed 5 bases and J 3 bases; nucleotides not matched to a gene: 9. Germline V gene data show CDR1 as SEHNR and CDR2 as FQNEAQ (reference sequence). The full variable domain, rest sourced from reference TRBV7-9 and TRBJ2-2, is DTGVSQNPRHKITKRGQNVTFRCDPISEHNRLYWYRQTLGQGPEFLTYFQNEAQLEKSRLLSDRFSAERPKGSFSTLEIQRTEQGDSAMYLCASSTGTSGIGHTGELFFGEGSRLTVL.

J is TRBJ2-7 and V is TRBV6-5; TRBD1 is a possible D gene (6 bases). The CDR3 runs to 14 residues. V dropped 6 bases and J dropped 3 bases, with 15 bases sitting between them. Per the germline V gene, CDR1 is MNHEY and CDR2 is SVGAGI. The CDR3 region has the DNA TGTGCCAGCAGGGGTAGACAGGCGGTCTACGAGCAGTACTTC. Amino acids: CASRGRQAVYEQYF.

The V call is TRBV9, the J call TRBJ2-2; TRBD2 agrees at 8 bases. The CDR3 length is 15 residues. Unmatched junction bases numbered 5, after V lost 0 bases and J lost 7 bases. Germline V gives CDR1 SGDLS, CDR2 YYNGEE. The CDR3 reads CASSVAGGLVGELFF. In DNA, the CDR3 is TGTGCCAGCAGCGTAGCGGGGGGGCTAGTCGGGGAGCTGTTTTTT. The full variable domain, in which reference TRBV9 and TRBJ2-2 provide the parts outside the CDR3, is DSGVTQTPKHLITATGQRVTLRCSPRSGDLSVYWYQQSLDQGLQFLIQYYNGEERAKGNILERFSAQQFPDLHSELNLSSLELGDSALYFCASSVAGGLVGELFFGEGSRLTVL.

V usage is TRBV5-5 and J usage is TRBJ1-1; D not resolved. V lost 4 bases to trimming and J lost 0 bases, with 7 bases between them. Germline CDR1 is SGHKS and CDR2 is YYEKEE (reference sequence). This CDR3 contains 13 residues. CDR3: CASSLIMNTEAFF. The CDR3 DNA reads as TGTGCCAGCAGCCTAATAATGAACACTGAAGCTTTCTTT. Using reference TRBV5-5 and TRBJ1-1 for the parts outside the CDR3, the full variable domain is DAGVTQSPTHLIKTRGQQVTLRCSPISGHKSVSWYQQVLGQGPQFIFQYYEKEERGRGNFPDRFSARQFPNYSSELNVNALLLGDSALYLCASSLIMNTEAFFGQGTRLTVV.

The V and J genes are TRBV7-8 and TRBJ1-1; 7 positions agree with TRBD1. J gave up 1 base and V 5 bases, and 10 bases lay outside the gene matches. CDR1 is SGHVS, CDR2 FQNEAQ, per germline. The CDR3 loop spans 16 amino acids. CDR3 DNA sequence: TGTGCCAGCAGCCGAGACCGGGACAGAAGGAACACTGAAGCTTTCTTT. Translating it yields CASSRDRDRRNTEAFF.

The rearrangement joins TRBV19 to TRBJ1-2, with TRBD1 identical over 7 bases. This CDR3 is 16 amino acids long. Germline V CDR1 and CDR2: LNHDA, SQIVND (reference sequence). The J segment lost 4 bases and the V segment lost 1 base, leaving 9 bases of the junction unmatched. CDR3 DNA: TGTGCCAGTAGTATAGCCGTGGACAGGCCCTCCTATGGCTACACCTTC. Translating gives CASSIAVDRPSYGYTF.

This sequence joins TRBV7-9 and TRBJ1-2; D is unclear. The ends were cut back, 3 bases at V and 3 bases at J, with 2 bases in the middle. Germline CDR1 SEHNR, CDR2 FQNEAQ (reference sequence). CDR3 length: 11 residues. The DNA of the CDR3 is TGTGCCAGCAGCTTCGACTATGGCTACACCTTC. Translation: CASSFDYGYTF.

J is TRBJ2-7 and V is TRBV6-5; possibly TRBD1 for D (5 bases). This CDR3 has 14 amino acids. Germline-derived CDR1 and CDR2 are MNHEY and SVGAGI. V shed 6 bases and J shed 0 bases, with 12 bases lying between them. Here the CDR3 DNA reads TGTGCCAGCAGCGACAGATGGTCCTCCTACGAGCAGTACTTC. This gives the protein CASSDRWSSYEQYF.

This chain links TRBV19 with TRBJ1-5, with 7 bases matching TRBD1. The CDR3 runs to 16 residues. CDR1 and CDR2 (germline): LNHDA, SQIVND (reference sequence). The ends lost 5 bases at V and 3 bases at J; junction bases unmatched: 10. In DNA form, the CDR3 reads TGTGCCAGTAGTCCACGGACAGGAACCTTCAATCAGCCCCAGCATTTT. It is translated as CASSPRTGTFNQPQHF. The full variable domain, in which reference TRBV19 and TRBJ1-5 provide the parts outside the CDR3, is DGGITQSPKYLFRKEGQNVTLSCEQNLNHDAMYWYRQDPGQGLRLIYYSQIVNDFQKGDIAEGYSVSREKKESFPLTVTSAQKNPTAFYLCASSPRTGTFNQPQHFGDGTRLSIL.

This sequence joins TRBV11-2 and TRBJ1-4, with D possibly being TRBD1 (5 bases). Between the trimmed V and J ends, which lost 5 bases and 5 bases, there was a span of 15 bases. CDR1 and CDR2 (germline): SGHAT, FQNNGV. CDR3 length equals 15 residues. The CDR3 DNA reads TGTGCCAGCAGCGCCCTGGAGGGACCCAATGAAAAACTGTTTTTT. Its protein product is CASSALEGPNEKLFF.

The chain carries TRBV3-1 (or the pseudogene TRBV3-2) and TRBJ1-2; 7 bases agree with TRBD1. The length of the CDR3 is 13 residues. Germline-derived CDR1 and CDR2 are LGHDT and YNNKEL (reference sequence). V gave up 4 bases and J gave up 8 bases; unmatched junction bases: 7. The CDR3 DNA follows: TGTGCCAGCAGCCCCTCCAGACAGGGAGGCTACACCTTC. It yields the protein CASSPSRQGGYTF.

The genes are TRBV30 and TRBJ1-6, with 9 bases aligning to TRBD1. Per the germline V gene, CDR1 is GTSNPN and CDR2 is SVGIG (reference sequence). The CDR3 loop spans 16 amino acids. V shed 5 bases and J 7 bases; nucleotides not matched to a gene: 12. CDR3 nucleotide sequence: TGTGCCTGGGGGGCCACAGGGGGCGCGAGGAATTCACCCCTCCACTTT. Translation gives CAWGATGGARNSPLHF. The entire variable domain, with the rest obtained from reference TRBV30 and TRBJ1-6, is as follows: SQTIHQWPATLVQPVGSPLSLECTVEGTSNPNLYWYRQAAGRGLQLLFYSVGIGQISSEVPQNLSASRPQDRQFILSSKKLLLSDSGFYLCAWGATGGARNSPLHFGNGTRLTVT.